What follows are 15 T cell receptor beta chains derived from one specimen sequenced in a study of shared clonotypes between healthy human individuals. Using immunoSEQ multiplex PCR, the repertoire was profiled, and TCRdb retains in-frame clones only, with some absent. Altogether around 2.3 million clones are present, more than 90% being singletons, with the ten largest covering around 0.13%. Sequencing was done on a sample of naive CD4+ T cells sorted from blood. The sample's subset: CD45RA+ positively selected. The receptors were gathered from a man younger than 35 in good health.

The chain recombines TRBV19 with TRBJ2-4; 13 bases line up with TRBD2. Germline V gene lookup returns CDR1 LNHDA and CDR2 SQIVND (reference sequence). The length of the CDR3 is 18 residues. V shed 6 bases and J 0 bases; nucleotides not matched to a gene: 8. The CDR3 DNA is TGTGCCAGTAGCGCCGGGACTAGCGGGATCCTAGCCAAAAACATTCAGTACTTC. Translation: CASSAGTSGILAKNIQYF.

As for this clone: The same CDR3 also results from other DNA sequences found in this sample. The chain uses TRBV27 and TRBJ2-7, with 8 bases lining up with TRBD1. Germline CDR1 and CDR2: MNHEY and SMNVEV (reference sequence). With 5 bases clipped from V and 1 base from J, the junction kept 7 bases outside the gene matches. This CDR3 spans 15 amino acids. CDR3 coding DNA: TGTGCCAGCAGTCCGAGACGACAGGGGTCCTACGAGCAGTACTTC. The encoded protein is CASSPRRQGSYEQYF.

CDR3 protein: CASSSLAGMYEQYF. The CDR3 DNA reads as TGTGCCAGCAGTTCTCTGGCAGGGATGTACGAGCAGTACTTC. The rearrangement uses TRBV14 and TRBJ2-7; D possibly corresponds to TRBD1 (5 bases). The CDR3 is 14 amino acids. Deletions cut 6 bases from V and 4 bases from J, with 16 bases between. Germline V gives CDR1 SGHDN, CDR2 FVKESK.

V is TRBV10-3 and J is TRBJ2-7; 9 bases align to TRBD1. V was pared by 6 bases and J by 3 bases, with 6 bases of the junction left unmatched. The germline gives CDR1 ENHRY, CDR2 SYGVKD. The CDR3 has 14 amino acids. The CDR3 region is CAISPTGGIYEQYF. The CDR3 nucleotides are TGTGCCATCAGCCCGACAGGGGGAATCTACGAGCAGTACTTC.

The chain uses TRBV5-4 and TRBJ2-3; D gene uncertain. The V gene's germline CDR1 is SGHNT and CDR2 YYREEE (reference sequence). This CDR3 region has 13 residues. V dropped 4 bases and J dropped 2 bases, with 8 bases sitting between them. The CDR3 is CASSAYYTDTQYF. CDR3 in DNA: TGTGCCAGCAGCGCATACTACACAGATACGCAGTATTTT. Filled out from reference TRBV5-4 and TRBJ2-3, the complete variable domain reads ETGVTQSPTHLIKTRGQQVTLRCSSQSGHNTVSWYQQALGQGPQFIFQYYREEENGRGNFPPRFSGLQFPNYSSELNVNALELDDSALYLCASSAYYTDTQYFGPGTRLTVL.

For the CDR3, the DNA is TGTGCCTGGAGTAGCGCGGAGGGGGAAACTTTCTTT. This gives the protein CAWSSAEGETFF. This chain connects TRBV30 to TRBJ1-1, with D perhaps TRBD1 (6 bases). Germline V gene lookup returns CDR1 GTSNPN and CDR2 SVGIG (reference sequence). CDR3 length equals 12 residues. Trimming removed 2 bases at V and 12 bases at J, with 16 bases between. Using reference TRBV30 and TRBJ1-1 for the parts outside the CDR3, the full variable domain is SQTIHQWPATLVQPVGSPLSLECTVEGTSNPNLYWYRQAAGRGLQLLFYSVGIGQISSEVPQNLSASRPQDRQFILSSKKLLLSDSGFYLCAWSSAEGETFFGQGTRLTVV.

This chain uses TRBV28 with TRBJ1-2, with 7 bases fitting TRBD1. V gave up 6 bases and J gave up 5 bases; unmatched junction bases: 15. The CDR3 is 16 residues long. Per germline, CDR1 MDHEN and CDR2 SYDVKM. In nucleotides, the CDR3 is TGTGCCAGCAGCTCCCCAGCGACAGGGCTGGTTTATGGCTACACCTTC. As protein: CASSSPATGLVYGYTF.

V gene TRBV27 combines with J gene TRBJ2-7, with D perhaps assigned TRBD1 or TRBD2 (5 bases each). Deletions cut 6 bases from V and 1 base from J, with 16 bases between. This CDR3 region has 15 residues. Germline-derived CDR1 and CDR2 are MNHEY and SMNVEV (reference sequence). In DNA form, the CDR3 reads TGTGCCAGCAGCGATTGGGACCGTTATTCCTACGAGCAGTACTTC. Its protein is CASSDWDRYSYEQYF.

The chain has TRBV6-1 and TRBJ2-3; tentatively, D is TRBD1 (6 bases). This CDR3 is built from 13 residues. Germline CDR1 MNHNS, CDR2 SASEGT. With 3 bases removed from V and 14 bases from J, the gap between germline ends came to 18 bases. The CDR3 bases are TGTGCCAGCAGTGATGGGGGACGGACAGCCGCGTATTTT. Translating it yields CASSDGGRTAAYF.

The genes are TRBV6-5 and TRBJ1-5; perhaps TRBD1 as D (5 bases). V was clipped by 5 bases and J by 3 bases, with 11 bases between them. The CDR3 runs 14 residues. Germline CDR1 and CDR2: MNHEY and SVGAGI. CDR3 region: CASSNTGPNQPQHF. Written as DNA, the CDR3 is TGTGCCAGCAGTAACACAGGTCCCAATCAGCCCCAGCATTTT.

Only one count was recorded for this clone. This chain links TRBV19 with TRBJ1-5; tentatively, D is TRBD1 (5 bases). The V and J ends lost 3 bases and 6 bases respectively, with 18 bases between them. The germline gives CDR1 LNHDA, CDR2 SQIVND (reference sequence). The CDR3 consists of 16 residues. This chain's CDR3 is CASSIKVYGTGQPQHF. The CDR3 coding sequence is TGTGCCAGTAGTATTAAGGTGTACGGGACTGGTCAGCCCCAGCATTTT.

The gene calls are TRBV5-4 and TRBJ2-3, with TRBD2 matching over 9 bases. The length of the CDR3 is 14 residues. The V and J ends lost 9 bases and 2 bases, in that order; junction bases with no gene match: 7. The germline gives CDR1 SGHNT, CDR2 YYREEE (reference sequence). CDR3 sequence: CAIGSGGYTDTQYF. CDR3 nucleotides: TGTGCCATCGGTAGCGGGGGTTACACAGATACGCAGTATTTT.

The chain uses TRBV30 and TRBJ2-1; 7 bases agree with TRBD1. The V gene end was trimmed by 4 bases and the J gene end by 3 bases; junction bases not matched to a gene: 3. This CDR3 spans 13 amino acids. Germline V gene lookup returns CDR1 GTSNPN and CDR2 SVGIG (reference sequence). CDR3 DNA sequence: TGTGCCTGGAACTGGGACAGCTACAATGAGCAGTTCTTC. Its protein product is CAWNWDSYNEQFF.

The chain links TRBV30 to TRBJ1-1; 7 bases map to TRBD1. V shed 6 bases, J shed 0 bases, and the junction held 7 bases outside the gene matches. The CDR3 is 14 residues long. Germline V lookup: CDR1 GTSNPN, CDR2 SVGIG (reference sequence). The CDR3 sequence: CACTRDSMNTEAFF. The DNA for the CDR3 is TGTGCCTGCACTCGGGACAGTATGAACACTGAAGCTTTCTTT.

This sequence joins TRBV21-1 and TRBJ1-2; the table's TRBD1 call for D was not verified on the DNA. TRBV21-1 is a listed pseudogene. This CDR3 is built from 16 residues. CDR3 DNA sequence: TGTGCCAGCAGCAACCGGGACAGCAAAGCTAACTATGGCTACACCTTC. Amino acid sequence: CASSNRDSKANYGYTF.